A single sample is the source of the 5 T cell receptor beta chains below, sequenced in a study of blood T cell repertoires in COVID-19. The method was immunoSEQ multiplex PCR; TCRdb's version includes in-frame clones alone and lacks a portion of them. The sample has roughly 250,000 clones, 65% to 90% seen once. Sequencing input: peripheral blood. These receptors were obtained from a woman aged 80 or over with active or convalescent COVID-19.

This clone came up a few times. CDR3 sequence reads: CASSTGQVYEQYF. The CDR3 DNA reads TGCGCCAGCAGCACCGGACAGGTGTACGAGCAGTACTTC. The genes are TRBV5-1 and TRBJ2-7; 7 nucleotides line up with TRBD1. Germline V gene sequence: CDR1 SGHRS, CDR2 YFSETQ. The length of the CDR3 is 13 residues. V was pared by 4 bases and J by 4 bases, with 5 bases of the junction left unmatched.

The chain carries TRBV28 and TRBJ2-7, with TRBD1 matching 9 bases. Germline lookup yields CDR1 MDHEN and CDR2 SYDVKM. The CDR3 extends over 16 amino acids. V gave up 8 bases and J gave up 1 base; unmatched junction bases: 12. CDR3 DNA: TGTGCCAGCCTCCGAGGGGGACAGGGCAATTCCTACGAGCAGTACTTC. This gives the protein CASLRGGQGNSYEQYF.

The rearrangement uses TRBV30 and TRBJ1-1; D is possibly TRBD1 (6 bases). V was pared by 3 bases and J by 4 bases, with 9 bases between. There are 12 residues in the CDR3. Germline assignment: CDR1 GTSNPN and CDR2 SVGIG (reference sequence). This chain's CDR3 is CAWRSGATEAFF. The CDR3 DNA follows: TGTGCCTGGAGGTCAGGGGCCACTGAAGCTTTCTTT.

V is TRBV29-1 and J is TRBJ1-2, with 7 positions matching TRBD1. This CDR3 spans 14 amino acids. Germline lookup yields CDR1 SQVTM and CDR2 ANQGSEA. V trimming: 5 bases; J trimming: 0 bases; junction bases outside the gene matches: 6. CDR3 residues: CSVSPGTANYGYTF. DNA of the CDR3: TGCAGCGTTTCTCCCGGGACAGCTAACTATGGCTACACCTTC.

The CDR3 reads CASSPSSDIINQPQHF. In DNA, the CDR3 is TGTGCCAGCAGTCCCTCCAGTGACATAATCAATCAGCCCCAGCATTTT. V and J are TRBV28 and TRBJ1-5; the D is unclear. Trimming took off 5 bases at V and 3 bases at J, with 17 bases between the two ends. The CDR3 has 16 residues. Germline lookup yields CDR1 MDHEN and CDR2 SYDVKM.